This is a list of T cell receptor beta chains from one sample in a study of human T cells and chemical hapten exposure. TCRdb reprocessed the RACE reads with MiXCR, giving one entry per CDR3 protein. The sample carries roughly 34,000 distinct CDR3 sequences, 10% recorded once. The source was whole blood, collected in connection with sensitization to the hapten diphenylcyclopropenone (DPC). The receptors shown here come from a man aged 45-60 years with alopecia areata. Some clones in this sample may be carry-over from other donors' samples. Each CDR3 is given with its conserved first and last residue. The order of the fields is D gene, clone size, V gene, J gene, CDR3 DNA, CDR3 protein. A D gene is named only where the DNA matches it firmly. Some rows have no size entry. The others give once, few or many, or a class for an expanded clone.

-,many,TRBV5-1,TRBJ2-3,TGCGCCAGCAGCTTGGTAGCGTTTAGCACAGATACGCAGTATTTT,CASSLVAFSTDTQYF
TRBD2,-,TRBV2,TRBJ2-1,TGTGCCAGCAGTGTAGGGACTAGCGGTTACAATGAGCAGTTCTTC,CASSVGTSGYNEQFF
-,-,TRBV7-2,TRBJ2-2,TGTGCCAGCAGCACGGGGGCTGCAGAGCTGTTTTTT,CASSTGAAELFF
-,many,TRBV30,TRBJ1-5,TGTGCCTGGAGTCCCATCGGACAGAACCAACCTAGCAATCAGCCCCAGCATTTT,CAWSPIGQNQPSNQPQHF
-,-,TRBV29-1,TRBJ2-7,TGCAGCGTTAGGAGGGCAGTGGACTCCTACGAGCAGTACTTC,CSVRRAVDSYEQYF
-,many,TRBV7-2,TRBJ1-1,TGTGCCAGCAGCTTAGTCTCCGGGGGGAGAGACACTGAAGCTTTCTTT,CASSLVSGGRDTEAFF
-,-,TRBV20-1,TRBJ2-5,TGCAGTGCGCCACTGGGAGAGACCCAGTACTTC,CSAPLGETQYF
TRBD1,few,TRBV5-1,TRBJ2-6,TGCGCCAGCAGCTTGGACAGGGGTATTACCGGGGCCAACGTCCTGACTTTC,CASSLDRGITGANVLTF
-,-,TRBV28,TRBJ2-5,TGTGCCAGCAGTCTTCACGATCAGACAGAGACCCAGTACTTC,CASSLHDQTETQYF
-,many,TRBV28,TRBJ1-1,TGTGCCAGCAGAACCGGGAACACTGAAGCTTTCTTT,CASRTGNTEAFF
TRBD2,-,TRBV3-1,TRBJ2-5,TGTGCCAGCAGCCATTTAGCGGGGCCCCAAGAGACCCAGTACTTC,CASSHLAGPQETQYF
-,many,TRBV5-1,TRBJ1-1,TGCGCCAGCAGCTTGGACAGGCAAGCTTTCTTT,CASSLDRQAFF
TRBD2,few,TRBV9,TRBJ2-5,TGTGCCAGCAGCGTAGACGCGGGAGGGGAAGAGACCCAGTACTTC,CASSVDAGGEETQYF
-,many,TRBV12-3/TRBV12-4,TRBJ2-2,TGTGCCAGCAGTTTAGGCGGGCCGAACACCGGGGAGCTGTTTTTT,CASSLGGPNTGELFF
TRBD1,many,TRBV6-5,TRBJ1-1,TGTGCCAGCCGTATTCAGGGGGACACTGAAGCTTTCTTT,CASRIQGDTEAFF
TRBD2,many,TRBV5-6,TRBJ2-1,TGTGCCAGCAGCTCGACTAGCGGGAAGGGCTCCTACAATGAGCAGTTCTTC,CASSSTSGKGSYNEQFF